This T cell receptor (beta chain) was profiled in a study of T cell repertoires in cytomegalovirus infection. As for the study in general: Public TCR beta signatures indicated both CMV infection and matching HLA type. Study observations and caveats: Accumulated public TCR beta family frequency recognized individuals carrying CMV together with the relevant HLA. There were HLA-C-restricted CMV-specific TCR beta clonotypes dominating the ex vivo response.

MiXCR, run by TCRdb on the reads, gives a single entry per CDR3 protein. The sample lists roughly 300,000 distinct CDR3 sequences, 8% to 10% occurring once. Germline loops: CDR1 LGHDT, CDR2 YNNKEL (reference sequence). There are 14 residues in the CDR3. V was cut by 5 bases and J by 7 bases, with 16 bases left in between. As to this clonotype: Its antigen is as yet unknown.

The chain has TRBV3-1 and TRBJ2-3; the D gene is possibly TRBD1 (5 bases). The sequence was collected from a human donor in good health (CMV status not recorded). Some clones in this sample may be carry-over from other donors' samples. Material: PBMCs. The CDR3 nucleotides read TGTGCCAGCAGCAACGACAGACTCCCATATACGCAGTATTTT. Protein sequence: CASSNDRLPYTQYF.